The 29 T cell receptor beta chains presented below share a single source sample, sequenced in a study of blood T cell repertoires in COVID-19. Clones were read by immunoSEQ multiplex PCR, and TCRdb kept only the in-frame ones, dropping some. The sample has tens of thousands of clones, about 86% seen once. Input material: peripheral blood. These receptors originate from a man between 50 and 59 years old with acute or convalescent COVID-19.

The chain has TRBV6-2 or TRBV6-3 and TRBJ2-5; possibly TRBD1 for D (7 bases). Germline lookup yields CDR1 MNHEY and CDR2 SVGEGT. This CDR3 region has 17 residues. V gave up 4 bases and J gave up 3 bases, with 21 bases separating them. CDR3: CASSSGGGGAVEETQYF. CDR3 nucleotide sequence: TGTGCCAGCAGTTCAGGGGGAGGAGGGGCAGTGGAAGAGACCCAGTACTTC.

The V call is TRBV9, the J call TRBJ1-4, with a possible D match to TRBD1 (6 bases). The germline gives CDR1 SGDLS, CDR2 YYNGEE. There are 15 residues in the CDR3. Deletions cut 0 bases from V and 7 bases from J, with 13 bases between. The CDR3 bases are TGTGCCAGCAGCGTAGGCGGGGGGGCGCGTGAAAAACTGTTTTTT. It codes for CASSVGGGAREKLFF.

The rearrangement links TRBV7-9 to TRBJ1-4, with D perhaps matching TRBD1 (5 bases). Deletions cut 1 base from V and 5 bases from J, with 11 bases between. In germline, CDR1 is SEHNR, CDR2 FQNEAQ (reference sequence). CDR3 size: 15 residues. Here the CDR3 DNA reads TGTGCCAGCAGCTTAGTCGCCTCAGGGAATGAAAAACTGTTTTTT. It encodes CASSLVASGNEKLFF.

This chain uses TRBV6-5 with TRBJ2-7; 10 bases are a match to TRBD1. V lost 8 bases and J lost 2; bases outside the gene matches: 3. The CDR3 length is 13 residues. In germline, CDR1 is MNHEY, CDR2 SVGAGI. This CDR3 is CASGGQGPYEQYF. CDR3 nucleotide sequence: TGTGCCAGCGGGGGACAGGGGCCCTACGAGCAGTACTTC.

About this clone itself: At one end the junction does not follow the germline gene, possibly because of a read error. This chain links TRBV10-3 with TRBJ1-2, with D maybe TRBD1 (6 bases). The germline V gene has CDR1 ENHRY and CDR2 SYGVKD. This CDR3 is 12 amino acids long. CDR3 amino acids: CAIFNRQDGCTF. The CDR3, as DNA: TGTGCCATCTTTAACAGACAGGATGGCTGCACCTTC.

The V and J genes are TRBV5-1 and TRBJ2-5, with D perhaps TRBD1 (5 bases). The CDR3 is 14 residues long. CDR1 is SGHRS and CDR2 is YFSETQ in the germline V gene. Trimming shortened V by 4 bases and J by 1 base, and 11 bases separated the two germline ends. The CDR3 here is CASSVGVLQETQYF. CDR3 coding DNA: TGCGCCAGCAGCGTAGGGGTACTCCAAGAGACCCAGTACTTC.

This clone was seen only once. The chain has TRBV19 and TRBJ2-1; D possibly corresponds to TRBD1 (5 bases). This CDR3 contains 15 residues. Per the germline V gene, CDR1 is LNHDA and CDR2 is SQIVND (reference sequence). V was cut by 6 bases and J by 6 bases, with 18 bases left in between. In DNA form, the CDR3 reads TGTGCCAGTAGCCTTCCAGGGCCCCGGTTCAATGAGCAGTTCTTC. This codes for CASSLPGPRFNEQFF.

J is TRBJ1-5 and V is TRBV12-5, with 9 nucleotides matching TRBD1. With 1 base clipped from V and 6 bases from J, the junction kept 1 base outside the gene matches. Germline CDR1 reads LGHNT; CDR2 reads FRNRAP. The CDR3 totals 14 residues. For the CDR3, the DNA is TGTGCTAGTGGTTTGGGGACAGGGGCTCAGCCCCAGCATTTT. Protein product: CASGLGTGAQPQHF.

This rearrangement joins TRBV30 to TRBJ2-2, with TRBD2 as a possible D gene (6 bases). Germline V lookup: CDR1 GTSNPN, CDR2 SVGIG (reference sequence). Trimming cost V 5 bases and J 0 bases, with 22 bases left between them. The CDR3 contains 18 residues. CDR3 region: CAWVSGLAHLTNTGELFF. For the CDR3, the DNA is TGTGCCTGGGTTAGTGGCCTAGCGCATTTGACGAACACCGGGGAGCTGTTTTTT.

The J gene is TRBJ1-3, the V gene TRBV9, with 8 bases identical to TRBD1. The CDR3 runs 15 residues. Germline V gene sequence: CDR1 SGDLS, CDR2 YYNGEE. The trim removed 1 base at V and 4 bases at J, leaving 4 bases unmatched. The CDR3 coding sequence is TGTGCCAGCAGCGTAAGGGGACAGGACGGAAACACCATATATTTT. It yields the protein CASSVRGQDGNTIYF.

This clone was counted a few times. This chain joins TRBV4-1 and TRBJ1-2; TRBD1 matches at 9 bases. The junction had 8 bases not matched to a gene; V was cut back by 1 base and J by 8 bases. The CDR3 runs to 15 residues. The germline V gene has CDR1 MGHRA and CDR2 YSYEKL. The CDR3 loop is CASSQGEQGAEGYTF. CDR3 in DNA: TGCGCCAGCAGCCAAGGTGAACAGGGGGCGGAGGGCTACACCTTC.

The chain is built from TRBV14 and TRBJ2-7; a weak D match, TRBD1 (5 bases). Looked up from germline, CDR1 is SGHDN and CDR2 is FVKESK. The CDR3 is 12 residues long. Between the trimmed V and J ends, which lost 0 bases and 9 bases, there was a span of 9 bases. The CDR3 DNA sequence: TGTGCCAGCAGCCAAGACAGGGTGGGGCAGTACTTC. It codes for CASSQDRVGQYF.

The genes are TRBV3-1 (or the pseudogene TRBV3-2) and TRBJ1-1; 8 nucleotides line up with TRBD1. The V segment lost 1 base and the J segment 1 base; nucleotides outside the gene matches: 8. CDR1 is LGHDT, CDR2 YNNKEL, per germline (reference sequence). The length of the CDR3 is 17 residues. The DNA for the CDR3 is TGTGCCAGCAGCCAAGGACTCGGACAGGGATCGAACACTGAAGCTTTCTTT. As protein: CASSQGLGQGSNTEAFF.

This chain uses TRBV7-6 with TRBJ2-1, with TRBD2 matching over 10 bases. The J segment lost 10 bases and the V segment lost 4 bases, leaving 10 bases of the junction unmatched. The CDR3 spans 15 residues. CDR1 is SGHVS, CDR2 FNYEAQ, per germline. The chain's CDR3 is CASSYISGRTGEQFF. CDR3 nucleotide sequence: TGTGCCAGCAGCTATATTAGCGGGAGGACTGGGGAGCAGTTCTTC. Full variable domain (remainder filled in from reference TRBV7-6 and TRBJ2-1): GAGVSQSPRYKVTKRGQDVALRCDPISGHVSLYWYRQALGQGPEFLTYFNYEAQQDKSGLPNDRFSAERPEGSISTLTIQRTEQRDSAMYRCASSYISGRTGEQFFGPGTRLTVL.

V is TRBV7-6 and J is TRBJ1-1; 8 bases match TRBD1. J lost 11 bases, V lost 1 base, and 15 bases had no gene match. The CDR3 consists of 16 residues. CDR1 is SGHVS, CDR2 FNYEAQ, per germline. The CDR3 spells CASSLVLGQASVGAFF. In nucleotides, the CDR3 is TGTGCCAGCAGCTTAGTATTGGGACAGGCTTCCGTCGGGGCTTTCTTT.

A few counts support this clone. V usage is TRBV6-5 and J usage is TRBJ1-1, with D perhaps TRBD1 (5 bases). CDR1 MNHEY and CDR2 SVGAGI come from the germline V gene. Trimming left V 3 bases short and J 2 bases short, with 13 bases between. CDR3 length equals 15 residues. CDR3 loop: CASSYVGGFNTEAFF. CDR3 nucleotide sequence: TGTGCCAGCAGTTATGTGGGGGGATTTAACACTGAAGCTTTCTTT.

The chain combines TRBV5-4 with TRBJ2-2; 10 bases map to TRBD2. Trimming took 4 bases from V and 7 from J; bases not matched to a gene: 7. This CDR3 comprises 15 residues. The germline CDR1 and CDR2 sequences are SGHNT and YYREEE (reference sequence). The DNA of the CDR3 is TGTGCCAGCAGCCGGCTAGCGGGAGTGGTCGGGGAGCTGTTTTTT. This gives the protein CASSRLAGVVGELFF.

This rearrangement joins TRBV7-6 to TRBJ1-2, with TRBD1 matching over 8 bases. Losses at the gene ends were 1 base for V and 4 bases for J; bases not matched to a gene: 2. Looked up from germline, CDR1 is SGHVS and CDR2 is FNYEAQ. This CDR3 comprises 14 residues. CDR3 nucleotides: TGTGCCAGCAGCTTAGGACAGGGGCCCTATGGCTACACCTTC. This gives the protein CASSLGQGPYGYTF.

This sequence joins TRBV4-1 and TRBJ1-5; 9 bases align to TRBD1. V was clipped by 8 bases and J by 5 bases; unmatched bases: 4. The CDR3 spans 13 residues. Germline-derived CDR1 and CDR2 are MGHRA and YSYEKL. CDR3 residues: CASGWTGDQPQHF. The CDR3 bases are TGCGCCAGCGGTTGGACAGGGGATCAGCCCCAGCATTTT.

The rearrangement joins TRBV27 to TRBJ1-6, with 9 positions matching TRBD1. The CDR3 runs to 16 residues. The germline CDR1 and CDR2 sequences are MNHEY and SMNVEV (reference sequence). With 6 bases clipped from V and 9 bases from J, the junction kept 12 bases outside the gene matches. CDR3 region: CASRRRWDREVSPLHF. DNA of the CDR3: TGTGCCAGCAGGCGAAGGTGGGACAGGGAAGTTTCACCCCTCCACTTT.

This clone was recorded a few times. The chain links TRBV30 to TRBJ1-2; possible D gene TRBD1, 5 bases. The CDR3 runs 13 residues. The germline V gene encodes CDR1 GTSNPN and CDR2 SVGIG (reference sequence). V gave up 4 bases and J gave up 3 bases, with 12 bases separating them. CDR3 coding DNA: TGTGCCTGGATTGGAGGGGTCGACTATGGCTACACCTTC. Protein: CAWIGGVDYGYTF.

V and J are TRBV18 and TRBJ2-7; TRBD1 matches at 8 bases. The CDR3 is 15 residues long. CDR1 and CDR2 (germline): KGHSH, LQKENI. V shed 2 bases and J 5 bases; nucleotides not matched to a gene: 8. CDR3 residues: CASSPVPQGVDEQYF. DNA of the CDR3: TGTGCCAGCTCACCAGTACCACAGGGGGTTGACGAGCAGTACTTC.

The rearrangement uses TRBV19 and TRBJ2-4; 8 positions agree with TRBD1. Germline lookup yields CDR1 LNHDA and CDR2 SQIVND (reference sequence). The V and J ends lost 6 bases and 7 bases, in that order; junction bases with no gene match: 11. This CDR3 is built from 15 residues. Here the CDR3 DNA reads TGTGCCAGTAGGACAGGGGTCGCAGGTATCAACATTCAGTACTTC. It translates to CASRTGVAGINIQYF.

DNA of the CDR3: TGTGCCAGCAGCCTCCTGGGACAGGCTTTCTTT. Translation: CASSLLGQAFF. The J gene is TRBJ1-1, the V gene TRBV11-2; 7 nucleotides line up with TRBD1. The germline V gene has CDR1 SGHAT and CDR2 FQNNGV. V lost 5 bases and J lost 11; bases outside the gene matches: 5. The CDR3 contains 11 residues.

This clone has just one count. The J gene is TRBJ1-1, the V gene TRBV11-3, with unresolved D. V was cut by 2 bases and J by 0 bases, with 4 bases left in between. The CDR3 length is 13 residues. Germline assignment: CDR1 SGHNT and CDR2 YENEEA. The CDR3 sequence is CASSLQMNTEAFF. CDR3 coding DNA: TGTGCCAGCAGCTTACAGATGAACACTGAAGCTTTCTTT. The whole variable domain, remainder taken from reference TRBV11-3 and TRBJ1-1, is EAGVVQSPRYKIIEKKQPVAFWCNPISGHNTLYWYLQNLGQGPELLIRYENEEAVDDSQLPKDRFSAERLKGVDSTLKIQPAELGDSAVYLCASSLQMNTEAFFGQGTRLTVV.

Worth noting for this clone: At one end the junction does not follow the germline gene, possibly because of a read error. This chain links TRBV10-3 with TRBJ2-6; 7 nucleotides align to TRBD1. From germline, CDR1 is ENHRY and CDR2 SYGVKD. CDR3 size: 17 residues. Here the CDR3 reads CATSSETGLFGANVLTF. In DNA, the CDR3 is TGTGCCACCAGTTCAGAGACAGGGCTTTTTGGGGCCAACGTCCTGACTTTC.

This clone was recorded once. V and J are TRBV6-5 and TRBJ1-2; unclear D gene. Trimming took 4 bases from V and 6 from J, leaving 15 bases between them. The germline V gene has CDR1 MNHEY and CDR2 SVGAGI. The CDR3 totals 14 residues. The CDR3 loop reads CASSLAAGSNGYTF. The CDR3 nucleotides read TGTGCCAGCAGTTTGGCAGCCGGGAGTAATGGCTACACCTTC.

The rearrangement uses TRBV24-1 and TRBJ2-3; D unresolved. Trimming cost V 1 base and J 10 bases, with 8 bases left between them. This CDR3 contains 12 residues. CDR1 is KGHDR, CDR2 SFDVKD, per germline. The CDR3 bases are TGTGCCACCAGTGATTTAGGAGAGCCGCAGTATTTT. Its translation is CATSDLGEPQYF.

The rearrangement joins TRBV4-1 to TRBJ1-2, with D perhaps matching TRBD1 (5 bases). This CDR3 contains 15 residues. From germline, CDR1 is MGHRA and CDR2 YSYEKL. The V and J ends lost 4 bases and 6 bases respectively, with 18 bases between them. The CDR3 reads CASSPEGGRVDGYTF. The CDR3 DNA is TGCGCCAGCAGCCCAGAGGGAGGCAGGGTTGATGGCTACACCTTC.